The next 20 T cell receptor beta chains were all read from a single sample in a study of identifying expanded T cells in peripheral blood (dated by TCRdb to the late 2010s). Libraries were built with the immunoSEQ multiplex PCR assay. TCRdb took over this immuneACCESS table, retaining in-frame rearrangements with V and J assigned. Such tables are incomplete; in checked studies, under half of the missing clones stem from an unresolved V gene, and the remainder is unexplained. A total of roughly 100,000 clones appear in this sample, around 89% of them only once. Around 15% of the sample lies in the top ten. Material: blood. These receptors came from a person aged 18 to 69 in good health.

The table lists this clone with a count of one. The chain recombines TRBV5-6 with TRBJ2-7; possibly TRBD1 for D (6 bases). The CDR3 is 12 residues long. Germline lookup yields CDR1 SGHDT and CDR2 YYEEEE. The germline V and J ends were trimmed by 1 base and 7 bases, with 9 bases remaining between them. DNA for the CDR3: TGTGCCAGCAGCTTGTTGGGGACAGAGCAGTACTTC. The encoded protein is CASSLLGTEQYF.

The chain joins TRBV21-1 to TRBJ2-2; TRBD2, the table's D call, was not compared with the DNA. TRBV21-1 has pseudogene status. This CDR3 region has 17 residues. CDR3 DNA sequence: TGTGCCAGCAGCCGCTCACTACTGATTGAGCCCACCGGGGAGCTGTTTTTT. It yields the protein CASSRSLLIEPTGELFF.

The chain links TRBV11-2 to TRBJ2-5, with 8 bases fitting TRBD2. The germline gives CDR1 SGHAT, CDR2 FQNNGV. The J segment lost 7 bases and the V segment lost 5 bases, leaving 9 bases of the junction unmatched. CDR3 length: 14 residues. Written as DNA, the CDR3 is TGTGCCAGCAGCCGGGGCGGACTAGCAGGGACCCAGTACTTC. The encoded protein is CASSRGGLAGTQYF.

This rearrangement joins TRBV13 to TRBJ2-5; TRBD1 is a possible D gene (5 bases). The CDR3 consists of 14 residues. V lost 0 bases and J 5 bases, leaving 10 bases between the germline ends. Looked up from germline, CDR1 is PRHDT and CDR2 is FYEKMQ (reference sequence). CDR3 in amino acids: CASSLGRGRETQYF. The CDR3 DNA reads TGTGCCAGCAGCTTAGGAAGGGGTAGGGAGACCCAGTACTTC. Drawing the rest from reference TRBV13 and TRBJ2-5, the complete variable domain is AAGVIQSPRHLIKEKRETATLKCYPIPRHDTVYWYQQGPGQDPQFLISFYEKMQSDKGSIPDRFSAQQFSDYHSELNMSSLELGDSALYFCASSLGRGRETQYFGPGTRLLVL.

This clone was recorded once. The chain is built from TRBV9 and TRBJ2-5; possibly TRBD2 for D (6 bases). The CDR3 has 15 amino acids. Germline V CDR1 and CDR2: SGDLS, YYNGEE. The ends were cut back, 4 bases at V and 2 bases at J, with 15 bases in the middle. CDR3 sequence (DNA): TGTGCCAGCAGCCGGTCGGACTACTTTCAAGAGACCCAGTACTTC. Translation gives CASSRSDYFQETQYF. The full variable domain, in which reference TRBV9 and TRBJ2-5 provide the parts outside the CDR3, is DSGVTQTPKHLITATGQRVTLRCSPRSGDLSVYWYQQSLDQGLQFLIQYYNGEERAKGNILERFSAQQFPDLHSELNLSSLELGDSALYFCASSRSDYFQETQYFGPGTRLLVL.

This clone was seen once. The chain joins TRBV7-6 to TRBJ2-5, with TRBD1 identical over 8 bases. Germline loops: CDR1 SGHVS, CDR2 FNYEAQ. With V trimmed by 3 bases and J by 5 bases, 2 bases remained unmatched. This CDR3 contains 13 residues. The CDR3 DNA follows: TGTGCCAGCAGCTTCGCAGGGGGCGAGACCCAGTACTTC. Translated: CASSFAGGETQYF.

The table lists this clone with a count of one. The chain recombines TRBV10-3 with TRBJ2-2, with D possibly matching TRBD2 (5 bases). Germline-derived CDR1 and CDR2 are ENHRY and SYGVKD. Trimming pared 11 bases from V and 4 bases from J, leaving 17 bases between. The CDR3 loop spans 14 amino acids. CDR3 protein: CASRAPAGTGELFF. For the CDR3, the DNA is TGTGCCTCAAGGGCACCGGCGGGCACCGGGGAGCTGTTTTTT.

This sequence joins TRBV10-3 and TRBJ2-3, with TRBD2 matching 9 bases. With V trimmed by 11 bases and J by 2 bases, 11 bases remained unmatched. The CDR3 totals 15 residues. The germline gives CDR1 ENHRY, CDR2 SYGVKD. CDR3 amino acids: CAATHSGGITDTQYF. CDR3 in DNA: TGTGCCGCGACCCATAGCGGGGGTATCACAGATACGCAGTATTTT.

Comment on this clone: Within the sample, other DNA sequences also encode this same CDR3. The chain joins TRBV6-5 to TRBJ1-2; D is possibly TRBD1 (5 bases). There are 12 residues in the CDR3. Germline CDR1 and CDR2: MNHEY and SVGAGI. V was pared by 4 bases and J by 5 bases, with 8 bases between. CDR3 sequence: CASSSPGYGYTF. In DNA, the CDR3 is TGTGCCAGCAGTTCTCCAGGGTATGGCTACACCTTC.

The V and J genes are TRBV13 and TRBJ1-2, with D perhaps TRBD1 (5 bases). CDR3 length: 15 amino acids. V lost 0 bases to trimming and J lost 8 bases, with 16 bases between them. Germline values: CDR1 PRHDT, CDR2 FYEKMQ (reference sequence). This CDR3 reads CASSLGRGREEGYTF. In DNA, the CDR3 is TGTGCCAGCAGCTTAGGCCGGGGCAGGGAGGAGGGCTACACCTTC. The whole variable domain, filled in from reference TRBV13 and TRBJ1-2, reads AAGVIQSPRHLIKEKRETATLKCYPIPRHDTVYWYQQGPGQDPQFLISFYEKMQSDKGSIPDRFSAQQFSDYHSELNMSSLELGDSALYFCASSLGRGREEGYTFGSGTRLTVV.

The J gene is TRBJ1-2, the V gene TRBV27; D gene uncertain. V was pared by 6 bases and J by 5 bases, with 19 bases between. Germline values: CDR1 MNHEY, CDR2 SMNVEV (reference sequence). The CDR3 contains 15 residues. CDR3 DNA: TGTGCCAGCAGCCGTGGGGTGTCAGGTCCTTATGGCTACACCTTC. Protein product: CASSRGVSGPYGYTF.

The chain uses TRBV2 and TRBJ2-6; D gene unclear. CDR3 size: 12 residues. V was shortened by 6 bases and J by 4 bases, with 4 bases between the two germline ends. Germline loops: CDR1 SNHLY, CDR2 FYNNEI. DNA of the CDR3: TGTGCCAGCAGGATCGGGGCCAACGTCCTGACTTTC. Its translation is CASRIGANVLTF.

In nucleotides, the CDR3 is TGTGCCAGCAGTTCAGAGAATGAAGCTTTCTTT. It codes for CASSSENEAFF. V gene TRBV28 combines with J gene TRBJ1-1; the D is unclear. V lost 4 bases and J lost 7, with 7 bases in between. CDR1 and CDR2 from the germline V gene are MDHEN and SYDVKM. This CDR3 is built from 11 residues.

The rearrangement uses TRBV30 and TRBJ1-5, with 7 bases that match TRBD1. V dropped 4 bases and J dropped 6; count of bases not matched to a gene: 12. The CDR3 contains 15 residues. CDR1 is GTSNPN and CDR2 is SVGIG in the germline V gene (reference sequence). The CDR3 DNA follows: TGTGCCTGGACCCCAAAAAAGGGGGCGGTTCAGCCCCAGCATTTT. Translated, it gives CAWTPKKGAVQPQHF.

The chain carries TRBV6-6 and TRBJ1-5; D unresolved. Germline loops: CDR1 MNHNY, CDR2 SVGAGI (reference sequence). The ends were cut back, 5 bases at V and 4 bases at J, with 12 bases in the middle. The CDR3 covers 14 residues. The CDR3 DNA reads as TGTGCCAGCAGTCACCGGGTCACAAATCAGCCCCAGCATTTT. This sequence encodes CASSHRVTNQPQHF.

This clone was detected only a few times. The chain has TRBV2 and TRBJ2-7; D gene unclear. Germline loops: CDR1 SNHLY, CDR2 FYNNEI. Trimming took 3 bases from V and 7 from J, leaving 7 bases between them. The CDR3 sequence is 11 residues long. CDR3 DNA: TGTGCCAGCAGTGAGGCGGTAGAGCAGTACTTC. It encodes CASSEAVEQYF.

The chain recombines TRBV7-2 with TRBJ2-1, with TRBD2 matching 10 bases. The CDR3 is 16 amino acids. J was trimmed by 7 bases and V by 0 bases; bases with no gene match: 6. Germline V gene lookup returns CDR1 SGHTA and CDR2 FQGNSA. This chain's CDR3 is CASSLAFSGGWNEQFF. The CDR3 DNA is TGTGCCAGCAGCTTAGCGTTTAGCGGGGGGTGGAATGAGCAGTTCTTC.

The chain joins TRBV6-1 to TRBJ1-5; 7 bases are a match to TRBD1. Trimming cost V 0 bases and J 6 bases; bases outside gene matches: 8. Germline CDR1 and CDR2: MNHNS and SASEGT. The CDR3 covers 16 residues. CDR3 loop: CASSEAVPAGGQPQHF. The DNA of the CDR3 is TGTGCCAGCAGTGAAGCAGTTCCGGCAGGGGGTCAGCCCCAGCATTTT.

V usage is TRBV6-1 and J usage is TRBJ2-7; no clear D gene. Germline V gene lookup returns CDR1 MNHNS and CDR2 SASEGT. CDR3 length equals 11 residues. V lost 1 base to trimming and J lost 9 bases, with 7 bases between them. The CDR3: CASSEDGWQYF. CDR3 nucleotides: TGTGCCAGCAGTGAAGATGGGTGGCAGTACTTC.

The chain carries TRBV15 and TRBJ2-7, with TRBD1 as a possible D gene (6 bases). This CDR3 is 14 amino acids long. Trimming shortened V by 4 bases and J by 4 bases, and 14 bases separated the two germline ends. Germline CDR1 reads LNHNV; CDR2 reads YYDKDF (reference sequence). CDR3 sequence (DNA): TGTGCCACCAGCATCAGGTGGGGGCCGTACGAGCAGTACTTC. As protein: CATSIRWGPYEQYF.